This T cell receptor beta chain came from a study of beta chain features in type 1 diabetes (dated by TCRdb to 2016 to 2019). For the study in its entirety: Mean age, gender distribution, total cell number and subset yield were not different between patients and healthy donors. Across all samples, fewer than 110,000,000 sorted cells were examined, and cell number per subset correlated strongly with RNA yield. In the study, TCRB repertoires of sorted circulating CD4+ T cell subsets from recently diagnosed type 1 diabetes patients were compared with those of matched healthy donors. Regulatory and stem cell-like memory subsets were isolated from only 8 patients and roughly eight healthy donors, whereas naive and central memory subsets came from all 28 donors. What the authors observed across the whole study: Type 1 diabetes patients showed a moderate but significant shortening of TCRB CDR3 length in all four CD4+ subsets. PCR may preferentially amplify shorter templates, but because patient and control samples were amplified and corrected together, any resulting skew would affect both groups equally. Naive, central memory and regulatory TCRB repertoires appeared to be more alike among patients than among healthy donors. Because cDNA was sequenced instead of genomic DNA, highly expressing activated cells could be over-represented, though the groups showed no difference in activation or CD3 levels. HLA sub-analyses involved small numbers of individuals, so any influence of HLA type on TCRB rearrangement remained unresolved. Patients with type 1 diabetes made fewer insertions and deleted more nucleotides at VDJ recombination sites, implying thymic rearrangement abnormalities.

Via the germline V gene (reference sequence), CDR1 is MNHEY and CDR2 SMNVEV. The CDR3 measures 16 amino acids from cysteine to phenylalanine. The CDR3 DNA has 48 bases and is translated from base 1. V trim: 4 bases; J trim: 4 bases; unmatched bases: 9. Each donor gave one peripheral blood draw, approximately 100 mL on average, collected into heparinised tubes. A BD FACSAria II was used to sort naive, central memory, regulatory and stem cell-like memory CD4+ T cells with a panel that included CD45RO, CCR7, CD25, CD127, CD95 and CD27. Every sorted population had a purity above 95%. PBMCs were isolated immediately by Lymphoprep density gradient centrifugation and stained directly without culture. To minimize batch effects, samples were stained and sorted in pairs, one healthy donor with one patient per experiment. The entire amount of isolated RNA was reverse transcribed using the High Capacity cDNA Reverse Transcription Kit, so the sequenced TCRB transcripts were expressed ones. Survey-depth immunoSEQ sequencing was performed on stem cell-like memory T cell samples, with an average of roughly 990,000 total reads per sample. Sorted cells were lysed in RLT buffer and RNA was extracted with DNase-treated RNeasy Micro or Mini kits, depending on cell number. Each cell subset was processed on its own to prevent cross-contamination, while patient and healthy donor samples were processed together. The immunoSEQ multiplex PCR was used to amplify TCRB sequences from cDNA, generating 87-bp fragments that spanned the CDR3 region. The amplicons were sequenced using the Illumina HiSeq platform. Per the original workflow: PCR bias was corrected computationally using synthetic template baselines, and reads within Hamming distance 2 were collapsed, with unmergeable singletons discarded. By aligning reads against IMGT, V, D and J genes, CDR3 length, and insertions or deletions at six rearrangement sites were assigned. Within each subset, clonotype counts were normalized to the number of sorted cells before true diversity and Gini coefficients were calculated with the tcR R package. Repertoire sharing was quantified using the overlap coefficient calculated on TCRB nucleotide sequences. What TCRdb holds here is the immuneACCESS table cut down to in-frame rearrangements. Part of the clones is not present; checked against another copy, under half of the missing clones reflect an unresolved V gene, and the others are unexplained. That table supplies the V and J calls and clone size; D and trimming were determined from the DNA. The sample has approximately 120,000 clones on record, almost 40% of them singletons. The top ten clones comprise over 0.065% of the sample.

This clone appeared a few times. The target of this receptor is not known. No much larger clonotype is one base removed from it; base qualities were not supplied. The sequenced sample consisted of stem cell memory CD4+ T cells from blood. The cell subset or site label corresponds to: stem cell-like memory CD4+ T cells. This receptor was obtained from a young woman in good health. The sequence joins TRBV27 to TRBJ2-1; 8 bases in the middle match TRBD2. The CDR3 protein: CASSYSSGRVYNEQFF. The nucleotide sequence reads TGTGCCAGCAGTTACTCCAGCGGGAGAGTGTACAATGAGCAGTTCTTC.